What follows is one T cell receptor (beta chain) and its context. Its cognate antigen is unknown. Looked up from germline, CDR1 is KGHSH and CDR2 is LQKENI. V was cut by 3 bases and J by 5 bases, with 13 bases left in between. The CDR3 totals 14 residues. This specimen belongs to a study of OX40 agonist ivuxolimab in advanced cancers. Study details: The study reported partial responses in three patients: one hepatocellular carcinoma, two cutaneous melanoma.

The assay was immunoSEQ multiplex PCR, and TCRdb's table has in-frame clones only and misses some. The sample shows 55,000 to 65,000 clones, under 85% of them seen only once. General observations from the study: Certain nonresponders likewise exhibited a low normalized T-cell clonal expansion.

This receptor was obtained from an adult with an advanced solid tumor such as melanoma, head and neck, liver or kidney cancer. The V gene is TRBV18, the J gene TRBJ2-5, with D unclear. This material consisted of CD4+ or CD8+ T cells sorted from blood, taken in a trial of the OX40 agonist ivuxolimab. The CDR3 nucleotides are TGTGCCAGCTCACCCTGGGTGTCCGCGGAGACCCAGTACTTC. Its protein product is CASSPWVSAETQYF.